The clone carrying this T cell receptor beta chain showed up many times. What it binds is not known. This sample is part of a study of CD8 T cells in ankylosing spondylitis. The germline V and J ends were trimmed by 5 bases and 2 bases, with 4 bases remaining between them. The CDR3 loop spans 11 amino acids. The germline V gene has CDR1 MNHEY and CDR2 SMNVEV (reference sequence). Study results and limitations: One TCR beta motif, made up of 7 or 8 highly homologous variants, appeared characteristic of ankylosing spondylitis blood.

In TCRdb, the 5' RACE reads were re-called with MiXCR into one record per CDR3 protein. The repertoire holds under 850,000 distinct CDR3 sequences, with around 20% as singletons. The specimen sequenced was blood, either unsorted or a sorted T cell fraction (not recorded which). The clonotype originates from a male donor with ankylosing spondylitis. The chain links TRBV27 to TRBJ2-7; D is ambiguous. CDR3 in amino acids: CASSPPYEQYF. The DNA of the CDR3 is TGTGCCAGCAGTCCGCCCTACGAGCAGTACTTC.